The rows below give T cell receptor beta chains drawn from one sample of a study of beta chain features in type 1 diabetes. Only in-frame clones appear in the TCRdb table, and some are missing; sequencing was by immunoSEQ multiplex PCR. This table has about 650,000 clones, over 10% appearing once. Sequenced sample: naive CD4+ T cells from blood. These receptors came from a man aged 25-40 years with type 1 diabetes. The CDR3 runs from the conserved cysteine through the conserved F or W. The D gene is left open where the match is weak. Size values are once, few and many counts, or a class for expanded clones, and some rows have none.

V gene,J gene,clone size,D gene,CDR3 DNA,CDR3 protein
TRBV7-7,TRBJ2-3,NA,TRBD2,TGTGCCAGCAGCCTCGGACTAGACGGGGATACGCAGTATTTT,CASSLGLDGDTQYF
TRBV7-2,TRBJ2-5,few,NA,TGTGCCAGCAGTTCGGGTCTAAAACCCCAGTACTTC,CASSSGLKPQYF
TRBV30,TRBJ1-2,NA,NA,TGTGCCTGGAGTGCGACTTCGGGCTATGGCTACACCTTC,CAWSATSGYGYTF
TRBV2,TRBJ1-4,few,NA,TGTGCCAGCAGTGTCCAGGGACATAATGAAAAACTGTTTTTT,CASSVQGHNEKLFF
TRBV7-9,TRBJ2-2,NA,TRBD1,TGTGCCAGCAGCTTAGGCCAGGGGGCCGGGGAGCTGTTTTTT,CASSLGQGAGELFF
TRBV18,TRBJ1-2,few,NA,TGTGCCAGCTCACCAGGGGATAACTATGGCTACACCTTC,CASSPGDNYGYTF
TRBV6-5,TRBJ2-2,NA,NA,TGTGCCAGCAGCAAGAACACCGGGGAGCTGTTTTTT,CASSKNTGELFF
TRBV30,TRBJ2-7,few,NA,TGTGCCTGGAGTAGGTCCCAGGCTCACGAGCAGTACTTC,CAWSRSQAHEQYF
TRBV7-2,TRBJ1-1,once,TRBD1,TGTGCCAGCAGCTTGGGACAGGGATTCTCTGAAGCTTTCTTT,CASSLGQGFSEAFF
TRBV18,TRBJ2-5,NA,NA,TGTGCCAGCTCACTTCAAAGCCAGGAGACCCAGTACTTC,CASSLQSQETQYF
TRBV9,TRBJ2-6,few,NA,TGTGCCAGCACGAGCTCTGGGGCCAACGTCCTGACTTTC,CASTSSGANVLTF
TRBV13,TRBJ1-5,few,TRBD1,TGTGCCAGCAGCACCGTCGGGACAGGCGAGAGGCAGCCCCAGCATTTT,CASSTVGTGERQPQHF
TRBV4-3,TRBJ1-1,few,NA,TGCGCCAGCAGCCAAGAAGGGGGAACTGAAGCTTTCTTT,CASSQEGGTEAFF
TRBV23-1,TRBJ1-2,NA,NA,TGCGCCAGCAGTCATCCAAGACAGGCCTATGGCTACACCTTC,CASSHPRQAYGYTF